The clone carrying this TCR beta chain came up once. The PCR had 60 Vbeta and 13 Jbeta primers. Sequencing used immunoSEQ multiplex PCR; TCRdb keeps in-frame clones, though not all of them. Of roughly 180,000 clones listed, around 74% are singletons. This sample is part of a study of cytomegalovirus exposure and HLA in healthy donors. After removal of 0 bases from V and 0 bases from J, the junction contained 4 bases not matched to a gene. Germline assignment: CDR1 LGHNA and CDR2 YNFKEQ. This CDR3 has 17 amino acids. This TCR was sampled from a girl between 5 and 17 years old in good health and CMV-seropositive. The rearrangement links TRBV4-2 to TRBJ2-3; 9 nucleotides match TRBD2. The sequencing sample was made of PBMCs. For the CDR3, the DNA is TGTGCCAGCAGCCAAGATGTTGCGGGGGGGAGCACAGATACGCAGTATTTT. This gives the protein CASSQDVAGGSTDTQYF.